The clone carrying this TCR beta chain was seen only once. The CDR3 is 15 amino acids. CDR1 and CDR2 (germline): MNHNY, SVGAGI (reference sequence). V was pared by 10 bases and J by 1 base, with 10 bases of the junction left unmatched. This table comes from immunoSEQ multiplex PCR, and its TCRdb copy is limited to in-frame clones, with some not included. Of 130,000 or so clones in the sample, roughly 84% were seen once. The data are from a study of T cell responses to AZD1222 COVID-19 vaccine. V is TRBV6-6 and J is TRBJ2-1, with 7 nucleotides matching TRBD1. The sequence came from an adult who received the AZD1222 COVID-19 vaccine. Sequencing was performed on peripheral blood, taken 28 days after the second AZD1222 dose. In nucleotides, the CDR3 is TGTGCCACTACGATACAGGGGCTATCCTACAATGAGCAGTTCTTC. Translating it yields CATTIQGLSYNEQFF.